The clone carrying this T cell receptor (beta chain) was observed a handful of times. V dropped 6 bases and J dropped 3; count of bases not matched to a gene: 12. Germline V CDR1 and CDR2: MNHEY, SVGEGT. There are 17 residues in the CDR3. TCRdb re-analysed the 5' RACE reads in MiXCR, keeping a single row per CDR3 protein. This table has some 330,000 distinct CDR3 sequences, about 21% appearing once. This sample was included in a study of T-cell memory formation after mild COVID-19. The clonotype comes from an adult woman who had mild COVID-19 (a few samples of this study predate the infection). Cell type and time point are not known. This chain uses TRBV6-2 or TRBV6-3 with TRBJ1-3, with 9 nucleotides matching TRBD1. The sequencing input was PBMCs or a T cell subset sorted from them (not recorded which). Here the CDR3 reads CASSLYGQGNLGNTIYF. The CDR3 nucleotides read TGTGCCAGCAGCCTCTACGGACAGGGGAACCTTGGAAACACCATATATTTT.